One sample yielded the 9 T cell receptor beta chains listed below, sequenced in a study of identical twins. TCRdb re-derived calls from the 5' RACE reads in MiXCR, one entry per CDR3 protein. Of nearly 900,000 distinct CDR3 sequences in the sample, 10% to 15% were seen once. The same sample was also used in a study of yellow fever vaccine responses in identical twins.

The specimen was PBMCs. The origin of the receptors is a woman aged 18-29 years in good health.

This clonotype was observed a few times. The V gene is TRBV6-5, the J gene TRBJ2-1; no firm D call. The germline gives CDR1 MNHEY, CDR2 SVGAGI. The CDR3 contains 14 residues. The germline V and J ends were trimmed by 2 bases and 8 bases, with 13 bases remaining between them. The CDR3 reads CASSYPTPLDEQFF. CDR3 coding DNA: TGTGCCAGCAGTTACCCAACCCCTTTGGATGAGCAGTTCTTC.

The CDR3 DNA follows: TGTGCCAGCAGTTACTCGAATGCAGGCGCGAGCACAGATACGCAGTATTTT. It encodes CASSYSNAGASTDTQYF. The rearrangement uses TRBV6-5 and TRBJ2-3; D unresolved. This CDR3 is built from 17 residues. CDR1 is MNHEY and CDR2 is SVGAGI in the germline V gene. V lost 0 bases, J lost 0 bases, and 13 bases lay in between.

This clonotype was picked up many times. This chain uses TRBV11-2 with TRBJ2-3, with 14 bases aligning to TRBD2. Germline assignment: CDR1 SGHAT and CDR2 FQNNGV. Losses at the gene ends were 5 bases for V and 3 bases for J; bases not matched to a gene: 10. There are 18 residues in the CDR3. The CDR3 coding sequence is TGTGCCAGCAGCGGCGGACTAGCGGGAGGTAGGGGGACAGATACGCAGTATTTT. Amino acids: CASSGGLAGGRGTDTQYF. Together with reference TRBV11-2 and TRBJ2-3, the CDR3 gives the full variable domain: EAGVAQSPRYKIIEKRQSVAFWCNPISGHATLYWYQQILGQGPKLLIQFQNNGVVDDSQLPKDRFSAERLKGVDSTLKIQPAKLEDSAVYLCASSGGLAGGRGTDTQYFGPGTRLTVL.

This clonotype was observed a handful of times. CDR3 nucleotide sequence: TGTGCCAGCAGCCAAGCTACTAGCGGGTCCTACAATGAGCAGTTCTTC. Translation gives CASSQATSGSYNEQFF. The J gene is TRBJ2-1, the V gene TRBV3-1; 9 bases match TRBD2. The CDR3 length is 16 residues. V lost 1 base, J lost 1 base, and 2 bases stayed unmatched. Per germline, CDR1 LGHDT and CDR2 YNNKEL (reference sequence).

This clonotype was recorded a few times. The V call is TRBV7-3, the J call TRBJ2-2, with TRBD1 matching over 7 bases. Germline CDR1 and CDR2: SGHTA and FQGTGA. This CDR3 comprises 14 residues. V dropped 4 bases and J dropped 7; count of bases not matched to a gene: 6. The DNA of the CDR3 is TGTGCCAGCAGCTCTAGGGGGCAGGTCGGGGAGCTGTTTTTT. It translates to CASSSRGQVGELFF.

Ten or more counts support this clonotype. The chain employs TRBV5-6 and TRBJ2-1; TRBD2 is a possible D gene (6 bases). V was clipped by 6 bases and J by 1 base, with 8 bases between them. CDR1 is SGHDT and CDR2 is YYEEEE in the germline V gene. CDR3 length: 13 amino acids. CDR3 sequence reads: CASISGSYNEQFF. The CDR3 coding sequence is TGTGCCAGCATTAGCGGATCCTACAATGAGCAGTTCTTC.

The sample holds many counts of this clonotype. The chain carries TRBV29-1 and TRBJ2-7, with D perhaps TRBD1 (5 bases). Germline V CDR1 and CDR2: SQVTM, ANQGSEA. V was pared by 6 bases and J by 0 bases, with 6 bases between. The CDR3 is 11 residues long. The CDR3 nucleotides are TGCAGCGTGACAGCCTCCTACGAGCAGTACTTC. It codes for CSVTASYEQYF.

This clonotype was counted ten times or more. The CDR3 protein is CASSPTGAYGYTF. Here the CDR3 DNA reads TGTGCCAGCAGCCCCACAGGGGCTTATGGCTACACCTTC. The chain joins TRBV9 to TRBJ1-2, with 7 bases identical to TRBD1. The V and J ends lost 4 bases and 5 bases, in that order; junction bases with no gene match: 5. The V gene's germline CDR1 is SGDLS and CDR2 YYNGEE. The CDR3 extends over 13 amino acids.

This clonotype was observed a few times. This chain links TRBV19 with TRBJ1-1; unclear D gene. CDR1 and CDR2 from the germline V gene are LNHDA and SQIVND (reference sequence). V shed 4 bases and J shed 1 base, with 10 bases lying between them. The CDR3 is 14 amino acids. Written as DNA, the CDR3 is TGTGCCAGTAGTACTTCACGCGGGAACACTGAAGCTTTCTTT. It is translated as CASSTSRGNTEAFF.